This TCR beta chain was retrieved from a study of T cells after yellow fever vaccination. Points on this clonotype: The target antigen is unknown.

V was shortened by 3 bases and J by 0 bases, with 7 bases between the two germline ends. Germline CDR1 reads SEHNR; CDR2 reads FQNEAQ (reference sequence). This CDR3 has 14 amino acids. TCR cDNA, made by 5'RACE template switching, carried an added universal primer site and UMIs. TCRdb re-called the 5' RACE reads through MiXCR, storing one row per CDR3 protein. The sample comprises 130,000 or so distinct CDR3 sequences, around 15% of which are singletons, and roughly 47% rests with the top ten. General observations from the study: FACS-sorted repertoires could harbor abundant contaminating bulk-population clonotypes.

Source: CD8+ T cells sorted from PBMCs, taken 5 days after the yellow fever booster vaccination. This sequence was found in a man aged 18-30 years who received the YFV17D yellow fever vaccine. The chain carries TRBV7-9 and TRBJ2-3, with unresolved D. The CDR3 loop is CASSFSPSTDTQYF. The CDR3, as DNA: TGTGCCAGCAGCTTCTCTCCAAGCACAGATACGCAGTATTTT.